This TCR beta chain derives from a study of CD8 T cells in Susac syndrome. In germline, CDR1 is SQVTM, CDR2 ANQGSEA. V was pared by 6 bases and J by 1 base, with 12 bases between. This CDR3 has 13 residues. Study-wide findings and caveats: The number of individuals included in the study's TCR sequencing and HLA analysis was acknowledged as relatively small.

Of note for this clonotype: What it binds is not known.

TCR beta from blood CD8+ and CD4+ T cells was sequenced. Negative isolation yielded the CD8+ and CD4+ T cells, while FACS enriched the TEMRA cells. Random hexamers primed reverse transcription of about 0.45 to 1 ug RNA. The TCR beta CDR3 was amplified by immunoSEQ multiplex PCR across 54 Vbeta, 13 Jbeta. MiXCR, applied by TCRdb to the immunoSEQ multiplex PCR reads, yields one record per CDR3 protein. The sample records hundreds of thousands of distinct CDR3 sequences, 95% being singletons. This sequence originates from a human donor with multiple sclerosis. The chain is built from TRBV29-1 and TRBJ2-5; D remains ambiguous. The specimen was CD4+ T cells from PBMCs. The CDR3 here is CSVLPTGQETQYF. In DNA, the CDR3 is TGCAGCGTACTCCCGACGGGCCAAGAGACCCAGTACTTC.